The following is a T cell receptor (beta chain) sequence with its context. Its antigen is undetermined. V shed 8 bases and J shed 6 bases, with 10 bases lying between them. Looked up from germline, CDR1 is SNHLY and CDR2 is FYNNEI. The CDR3 is 11 amino acids. This record comes from a study of T cell responses to AZD1222 COVID-19 vaccine. General observations from the study: Reports indicate that nearly half of spike-specific TCRs are directed at unmutated variant regions. The sample set comprised mostly white British donors with more females, and clonal diversity was possibly underestimated. Repertoire sampling occurred only after the peak T cell response.

The method was immunoSEQ multiplex PCR; TCRdb's version includes in-frame clones alone and lacks a portion of them. Here the sample spans 150,000 to 200,000 clones, 80% to 95% being singletons. The receptor's source is an adult in good health. Material: peripheral blood, obtained on day 0 of AZD1222 vaccination. The rearrangement uses TRBV2 and TRBJ1-2, with D uncertain. The CDR3: CASGGYDGYTF. The CDR3 coding sequence is TGTGCCAGCGGAGGATATGATGGCTACACCTTC. Supplemented by reference TRBV2 and TRBJ1-2, the full variable domain reads EPEVTQTPSHQVTQMGQEVILRCVPISNHLYFYWYRQILGQKVEFLVSFYNNEISEKSEIFDDQFSVERPDGSNFTLKIRSTKLEDSAMYFCASGGYDGYTFGSGTRLTVV.